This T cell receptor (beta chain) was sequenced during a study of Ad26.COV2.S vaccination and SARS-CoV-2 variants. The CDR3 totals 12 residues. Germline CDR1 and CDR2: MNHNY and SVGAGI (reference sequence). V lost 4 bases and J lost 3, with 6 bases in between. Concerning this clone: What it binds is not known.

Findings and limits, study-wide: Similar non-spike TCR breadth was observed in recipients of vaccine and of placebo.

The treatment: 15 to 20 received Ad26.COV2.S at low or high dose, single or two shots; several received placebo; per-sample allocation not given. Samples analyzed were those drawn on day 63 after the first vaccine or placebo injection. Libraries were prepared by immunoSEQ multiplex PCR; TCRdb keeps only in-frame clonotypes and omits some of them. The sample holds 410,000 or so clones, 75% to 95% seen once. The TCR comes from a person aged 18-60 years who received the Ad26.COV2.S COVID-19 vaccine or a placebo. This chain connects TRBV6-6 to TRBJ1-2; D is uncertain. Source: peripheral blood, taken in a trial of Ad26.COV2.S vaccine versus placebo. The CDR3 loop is CASSLVHYGYTF. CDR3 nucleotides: TGTGCCAGCAGTTTAGTCCACTATGGCTACACCTTC.